This TCR beta chain stems from a study of cytomegalovirus exposure and HLA in healthy donors. Study at large: The same platform was used for the 100 to 150 validation repertoires as for the approximately 730 first-cohort repertoires, as reported in a later analysis. Study findings and constraints: Some public TCRs appeared in many individuals, while most sequences were rare. According to a subsequent analysis, TCR clusters from the first cohort were inclined to appear together in the 100 to 150 validation repertoires.

Method: immunoSEQ multiplex PCR; TCRdb's copy keeps in-frame clones and lacks some. The profile shows 150,000 to 200,000 clones, less than 90% of them singletons. About this clone itself: Its antigen is not known.

The length of the CDR3 is 15 residues. The V end was cut by 4 bases, the J end by 0 bases, with 12 bases between. CDR1 and CDR2 from the germline V gene are LNHDA and SQIVND (reference sequence). The origin of this receptor is a woman aged 18-29 years in good health and CMV-seronegative. The V gene is TRBV19, the J gene TRBJ1-1, with D perhaps matching TRBD1 (6 bases). Sequences were obtained from PBMCs. The CDR3 region has the DNA TGTGCCAGTAGTAAGGGGGGGTCCGTGAACACTGAAGCTTTCTTT. This codes for CASSKGGSVNTEAFF.